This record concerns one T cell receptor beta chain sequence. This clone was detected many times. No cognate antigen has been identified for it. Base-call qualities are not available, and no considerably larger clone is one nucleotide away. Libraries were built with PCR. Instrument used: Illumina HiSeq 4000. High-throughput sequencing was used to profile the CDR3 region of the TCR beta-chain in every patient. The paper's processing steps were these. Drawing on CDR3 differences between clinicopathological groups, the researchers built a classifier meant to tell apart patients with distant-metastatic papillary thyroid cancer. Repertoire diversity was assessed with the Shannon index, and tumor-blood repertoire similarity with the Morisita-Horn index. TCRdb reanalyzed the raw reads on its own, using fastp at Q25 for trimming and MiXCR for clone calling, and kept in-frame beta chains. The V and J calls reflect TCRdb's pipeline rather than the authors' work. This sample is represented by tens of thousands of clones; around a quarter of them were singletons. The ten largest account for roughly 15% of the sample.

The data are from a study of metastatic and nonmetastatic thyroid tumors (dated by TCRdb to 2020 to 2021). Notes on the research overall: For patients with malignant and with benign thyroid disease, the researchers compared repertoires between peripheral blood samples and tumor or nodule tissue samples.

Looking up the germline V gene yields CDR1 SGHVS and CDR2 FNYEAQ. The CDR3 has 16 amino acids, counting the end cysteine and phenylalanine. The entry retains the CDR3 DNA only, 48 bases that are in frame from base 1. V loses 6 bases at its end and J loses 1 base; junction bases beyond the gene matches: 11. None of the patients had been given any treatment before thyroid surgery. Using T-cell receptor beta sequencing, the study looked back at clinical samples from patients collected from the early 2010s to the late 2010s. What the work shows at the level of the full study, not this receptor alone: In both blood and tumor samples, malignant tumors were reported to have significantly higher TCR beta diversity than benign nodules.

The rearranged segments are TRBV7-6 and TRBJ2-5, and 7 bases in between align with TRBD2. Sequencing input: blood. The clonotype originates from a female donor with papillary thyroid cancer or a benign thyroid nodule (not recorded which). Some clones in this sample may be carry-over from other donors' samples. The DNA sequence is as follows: TGTGCCAGCAGTCCACAGGTAGCGGGCCTCCAAGAGACCCAGTACTTC. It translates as CASSPQVAGLQETQYF.